Shown below are 20 T cell receptor beta chains from a single sample sequenced in a study of early T cells in non-severe SARS-CoV-2 infection. TCRdb reanalysed the 5' RACE reads using MiXCR and keeps one entry per CDR3 protein. The data contain approximately 40,000 distinct CDR3 sequences, roughly 6.6% of them singletons. The input for sequencing was whole blood, taken at baseline. All receptors come from an adult who was a healthcare worker with PCR-confirmed SARS-CoV-2 infection or an uninfected control (not recorded which).

This clonotype has ten or more counts. The chain is built from TRBV7-9 and TRBJ2-5; a possible D gene is TRBD1 (6 bases). Deletions cut 5 bases from V and 5 bases from J, with 18 bases between. CDR1 SEHNR and CDR2 FQNEAQ come from the germline V gene (reference sequence). This CDR3 comprises 15 residues. The CDR3 nucleotides read TGTGCCAGCAGCCAACAGGGACGGCGGAGGGAGACCCAGTACTTC. Its protein product is CASSQQGRRRETQYF.

This clonotype has ten or more counts. The rearrangement links TRBV4-3 to TRBJ2-3; D is unclear. The V gene's germline CDR1 is LGHNA and CDR2 YSLEER. This CDR3 has 14 amino acids. Between the trimmed V and J ends, which lost 0 bases and 2 bases, there was a span of 6 bases. This chain's CDR3 is CASSQDPATDTQYF. The CDR3 region has the DNA TGCGCCAGCAGCCAAGATCCAGCCACAGATACGCAGTATTTT.

This clonotype was counted only a few times. The genes are TRBV29-1 and TRBJ1-1; D gene uncertain. This CDR3 contains 11 residues. V was trimmed by 4 bases and J by 1 base, leaving 4 bases between them. The V gene's germline CDR1 is SQVTM and CDR2 ANQGSEA. For the CDR3, the DNA is TGCAGCGTTGTCCGGAACACTGAAGCTTTCTTT. Residues: CSVVRNTEAFF.

This clonotype was seen repeatedly, ten times or more. The chain joins TRBV29-1 to TRBJ1-1, with D hard to call. The CDR3 is 13 residues long. Trimming pared 4 bases from V and 0 bases from J, leaving 9 bases between. CDR1 and CDR2 (germline): SQVTM, ANQGSEA. CDR3 sequence (DNA): TGCAGCGTTGTTTCCGCCATGAACACTGAAGCTTTCTTT. Protein sequence: CSVVSAMNTEAFF.

This clonotype showed up just a few times. J is TRBJ2-7 and V is TRBV12-3 or TRBV12-4, with D possibly being TRBD1 or TRBD2 (5 bases each). CDR3 length: 16 amino acids. V lost 4 bases and J lost 6, with 22 bases in between. The CDR3 region is CASSSYAGGTVFEQYF. The CDR3, as DNA: TGTGCCAGCAGTTCCTACGCGGGTGGGACCGTCTTCGAGCAGTACTTC.

This clonotype was seen many times. The chain has TRBV6-2 or TRBV6-3 and TRBJ2-5; D perhaps matches TRBD2 (5 bases). The germline gives CDR1 MNHEY, CDR2 SVGEGT. Trimming stripped 3 bases from V and 5 bases from J, with 16 bases between. The CDR3 totals 15 residues. The CDR3 loop reads CASSYRLGGDETQYF. CDR3 bases: TGTGCCAGCAGTTATAGGCTAGGAGGTGACGAGACCCAGTACTTC.

This clonotype was detected many times. The rearrangement links TRBV6-2 or TRBV6-3 to TRBJ2-1, with 10 bases matching TRBD2. V dropped 4 bases and J dropped 4; count of bases not matched to a gene: 16. Germline-derived CDR1 and CDR2 are MNHEY and SVGEGT. The CDR3 is 19 residues long. The DNA for the CDR3 is TGTGCCAGCAGTTTCCCGGGACTAGCGAGAACTTCATCTTACAATGAGCAGTTCTTC. Its protein product is CASSFPGLARTSSYNEQFF.

This clonotype was seen at least ten times. V and J are TRBV7-6 and TRBJ2-2; 8 nucleotides agree with TRBD2. CDR1 and CDR2 (germline): SGHVS, FNYEAQ. The CDR3 has 16 amino acids. V shed 1 base, J shed 4 bases, and the junction held 5 bases outside the gene matches. The CDR3 reads CASSLGLAGTTGELFF. In DNA, the CDR3 is TGTGCCAGCAGCTTAGGCCTAGCGGGCACCACCGGGGAGCTGTTTTTT.

J is TRBJ1-1 and V is TRBV7-2; D gene ambiguous. The CDR3 has 13 amino acids. CDR1 is SGHTA, CDR2 FQGNSA, per germline. With 2 bases removed from V and 3 bases from J, the gap between germline ends came to 7 bases. CDR3 amino acids: CASSLQDYTEAFF. Written as DNA, the CDR3 is TGTGCCAGCAGCTTACAGGATTACACTGAAGCTTTCTTT. Filled out from reference TRBV7-2 and TRBJ1-1, the complete variable domain reads GAGVSQSPSNKVTEKGKDVELRCDPISGHTALYWYRQSLGQGLEFLIYFQGNSAPDKSGLPSDRFSAERTGGSVSTLTIQRTQQEDSAVYLCASSLQDYTEAFFGQGTRLTVV.

The rearrangement links TRBV12-3 or TRBV12-4 to TRBJ2-7; 11 bases agree with TRBD2. With V trimmed by 6 bases and J by 4 bases, 11 bases remained unmatched. This CDR3 has 16 amino acids. CDR3 coding DNA: TGTGCCAGCAGAGGAATAGCGGGAGGGCCTCCGTACGAGCAGTACTTC. Translating gives CASRGIAGGPPYEQYF.

This clonotype appeared many times. The chain employs TRBV7-3 and TRBJ1-1, with TRBD1 matching 9 bases. The germline gives CDR1 SGHTA, CDR2 FQGTGA. The CDR3 extends over 14 amino acids. V dropped 3 bases and J dropped 4; count of bases not matched to a gene: 3. The CDR3 sequence is CASSLTGGTTEAFF. As DNA, the CDR3 is TGTGCCAGCAGCTTGACAGGGGGTACCACTGAAGCTTTCTTT.

The V and J genes are TRBV6-2 or TRBV6-3 and TRBJ2-7; a possible D gene is TRBD1 (5 bases). Germline CDR1 is MNHEY and CDR2 is SVGEGT. The CDR3 loop spans 14 amino acids. Trimming removed 8 bases from V and 5 bases from J, with 19 bases in between. Here the CDR3 DNA reads TGTGCCAGCGGTAGACCCCCAGGGTACCACGAGCAGTACTTC. Encoded protein: CASGRPPGYHEQYF.

The table lists this clonotype with a few counts. The chain combines TRBV12-3 or TRBV12-4 with TRBJ1-3; the D is unclear. The CDR3 is 13 residues long. Trimming took 3 bases from V and 3 from J, leaving 6 bases between them. The CDR3 protein is CASSFRNGNTIYF. The CDR3 region has the DNA TGTGCCAGCAGTTTTCGAAATGGAAACACCATATATTTT.

The J gene is TRBJ2-5, the V gene TRBV20-1; TRBD1 aligns across 8 bases. Trimming at V came to 4 bases and at J to 5 bases, leaving 15 bases not matched to a gene. This CDR3 spans 16 amino acids. Germline CDR1 DFQATT, CDR2 SNEGSKA (reference sequence). CDR3 amino acids: CSATPGQGRSVETQYF. The CDR3 bases are TGCAGTGCTACCCCCGGACAGGGACGATCAGTTGAGACCCAGTACTTC.

This clonotype was observed many times. V and J are TRBV20-1 and TRBJ2-3, with a possible D match to TRBD1 (6 bases). Germline assignment: CDR1 DFQATT and CDR2 SNEGSKA (reference sequence). This CDR3 has 12 amino acids. Trimming stripped 2 bases from V and 6 bases from J, with 9 bases between. CDR3 amino acids: CSARQGLDTQYF. The CDR3 DNA sequence: TGCAGTGCTAGACAGGGGTTGGATACGCAGTATTTT.

This clonotype is medium-sized (0.01 to 0.1%) in the sample. The chain has TRBV15 and TRBJ2-5, with 7 bases that match TRBD2. Per germline, CDR1 LNHNV and CDR2 YYDKDF (reference sequence). The CDR3 consists of 13 residues. The V and J ends lost 3 bases and 4 bases, in that order; junction bases with no gene match: 2. In DNA form, the CDR3 reads TGTGCCACCAGCAGCGTAGCGGGAGAGACCCAGTACTTC. It is translated as CATSSVAGETQYF.

At least ten counts were recorded for this clonotype. The CDR3 loop reads CANFDREDGYTF. The CDR3 DNA reads TGTGCCAACTTTGACAGGGAAGATGGCTACACCTTC. The rearrangement uses TRBV6-6 and TRBJ1-2; 7 bases agree with TRBD1. The trim removed 10 bases at V and 6 bases at J, leaving 8 bases unmatched. Per the germline V gene, CDR1 is MNHNY and CDR2 is SVGAGI (reference sequence). This CDR3 has 12 amino acids.

The V gene is TRBV7-3, the J gene TRBJ2-1, with 10 bases matching TRBD2. This CDR3 is built from 15 residues. V lost 2 bases and J lost 4; bases outside the gene matches: 2. Germline CDR1 is SGHTA and CDR2 is FQGTGA. This chain's CDR3 is CASSLEAGGYNEQFF. The CDR3 DNA reads TGTGCCAGCAGCTTAGAAGCGGGAGGGTACAATGAGCAGTTCTTC.

This clonotype was seen more than once but under ten times. This chain joins TRBV5-6 and TRBJ2-2; 9 bases agree with TRBD1. The CDR3 extends over 16 amino acids. The V and J ends lost 4 bases and 3 bases, in that order; junction bases with no gene match: 7. Germline CDR1 SGHDT, CDR2 YYEEEE. In DNA, the CDR3 is TGTGCCAGCAGCCCCGGGACAGGGTGGCACACCGGGGAGCTGTTTTTT. It translates to CASSPGTGWHTGELFF.

The rearrangement joins TRBV7-9 to TRBJ2-2; perhaps TRBD1 as D (7 bases). V lost 7 bases, J lost 2 bases, and 14 bases lay in between. Germline V gene data show CDR1 as SEHNR and CDR2 as FQNEAQ (reference sequence). The CDR3 totals 15 residues. This chain's CDR3 is CASNSTGTNTGELFF. CDR3 coding DNA: TGTGCCAGCAACTCGACAGGGACTAACACCGGGGAGCTGTTTTTT. The variable domain in full, completed from reference TRBV7-9 and TRBJ2-2, reads DTGVSQNPRHKITKRGQNVTFRCDPISEHNRLYWYRQTLGQGPEFLTYFQNEAQLEKSRLLSDRFSAERPKGSFSTLEIQRTEQGDSAMYLCASNSTGTNTGELFFGEGSRLTVL.